A selection of T cell receptor beta chains follows, all from one sample in a study of T cells in Graves' hyperthyroidism and ophthalmopathy. From the multiplex PCR reads, TCRdb called clonotypes with MiXCR, one entry per CDR3 protein. The table lists 40,000 to 55,000 distinct CDR3 sequences, about 52% of them singletons. Input material: peripheral blood or thyroid tissue (not recorded which). The source of these receptors is a woman in her 50s with Graves' hyperthyroidism. Both conserved end residues are trimmed from each CDR3.

J gene,V gene,CDR3 protein
TRBJ2-7,TRBV18,ASSPRTASYEQY
TRBJ2-7,TRBV10-3,AIRETTSGTYEQY
TRBJ1-2,TRBV20-1,SARGASGRAYGYT
TRBJ2-6,TRBV7-9,ASSLEQGSGANVLT
TRBJ2-7,TRBV25-1,ASSARAGSSYEQY
TRBJ2-5,TRBV15,ATGGQGMETQY
TRBJ2-3,TRBV7-6,ASSLQGADTQY
TRBJ2-7,TRBV10-3,AISWGLEQY
TRBJ2-1,TRBV11-2,ASSLEGRYYNEQF
TRBJ2-3,TRBV6-2/TRBV6-3,ASRHGGRIDTQY
TRBJ1-2,TRBV7-8,ASSPGTNSGYT
TRBJ1-1,TRBV10-2,ASSIDRGDTEAF
TRBJ1-2,TRBV7-9,ASRGRGYT
TRBJ2-7,TRBV20-1,SAPHHSGHRAEQY
TRBJ1-2,TRBV10-3,AISESGQGNYGYT
TRBJ2-1,TRBV5-4,ASSVGTTGSPDEQF
TRBJ1-3,TRBV30,AWASGNTIY
TRBJ2-2,TRBV6-5,ASSPGQSTGELF
TRBJ1-3,TRBV12-3/TRBV12-4,ASRVLLNTIY
TRBJ1-1,TRBV7-9,ASSLGNRETEAF
TRBJ2-7,TRBV20-1,SARGGRDRDYEQY
TRBJ2-5,TRBV6-1,ASSEVREVAETQY
TRBJ1-2,TRBV10-3,AIRAAGDTYGYT
TRBJ2-7,TRBV29-1,SVESTGAFYEQY
TRBJ2-7,TRBV25-1,ASSFYICSARDLSYEQY
TRBJ2-5,TRBV4-1,ASSSARVGETQH
TRBJ2-3,TRBV5-4,ASGELPSTDTQY
TRBJ1-2,TRBV5-6,ASSLKQGAFYGYT
TRBJ1-2,TRBV29-1,SVDLRGLGYGYT
TRBJ2-5,TRBV11-3,ASSSPFDALRETQY
TRBJ2-3,TRBV9,ASSRLAGVDTQY
TRBJ2-3,TRBV20-1,SALGPAGPTDTQY
TRBJ1-2,TRBV2,ANRRDRGTNYGYT
TRBJ2-5,TRBV2,ASSGAREAQY
TRBJ2-7,TRBV20-1,SARGASGRAVYEQY
TRBJ2-5,TRBV5-4,ASSLDRVVETQY
TRBJ1-1,TRBV3-1,ASSRASKITEAF
TRBJ1-1,TRBV29-1,SVEKQQNTEAF
TRBJ1-4,TRBV5-6,ASSLRGTGYEKLF
TRBJ2-5,TRBV7-2,ASSLFNRGRETQY
TRBJ1-1,TRBV20-1,SAKSWVKNTEAF
TRBJ1-5,TRBV6-1,ASSVGQGALSNQPQH
TRBJ2-5,TRBV7-6,ASSLGYQGARSVRETQY
TRBJ1-2,TRBV7-9,ASSSQTGTGGETYT
TRBJ2-2,TRBV6-2/TRBV6-3,ASSHYGSGELF
TRBJ2-5,TRBV29-1,SSKVGQETQY
TRBJ1-6,TRBV2,ASMWGGDSPLH
TRBJ1-1,TRBV15,ATLRGWNTKAF
TRBJ2-5,TRBV7-9,ASSVTSGSQETQY
TRBJ1-6,TRBV24-1,ATSEEGTNSPLH
TRBJ2-1,TRBV7-3,ASSPILALYNEQF
TRBJ2-1,TRBV28,ASTPSRYEQF
TRBJ2-2,TRBV2,ASMMGGGVTGELF
TRBJ1-2,TRBV28,ASSFSTGDGYT
TRBJ1-2,TRBV7-2,ASSRRQGRSYGHT
-,TRBV29-1,SVGGGRAYEQY
TRBJ2-5,TRBV13,ASSWNQETQY
TRBJ2-3,TRBV5-4,ASSSGASGRATDTQY